This entry lists 10 T cell receptor beta chains sequenced from one sample in a study of PD-L1 blockade in urothelial cancer. Only in-frame clones appear in the TCRdb table, and some are missing; sequencing was by immunoSEQ multiplex PCR. The sample has some 53,000 clones, 60% to 80% seen once. The input for sequencing was PBMCs, taken around atezolizumab (anti-PD-L1) treatment. The receptors come from a man in his 70s with urothelial cancer.

The chain uses TRBV30 and TRBJ1-5; tentative D call: TRBD1 (5 bases). Germline V gene sequence: CDR1 GTSNPN, CDR2 SVGIG (reference sequence). This CDR3 is 15 amino acids long. The V gene lost 3 bases and the J gene lost 6 bases, with 18 bases spanning the gap. The CDR3 loop reads CAWSVGGIRSQPQHF. CDR3 bases: TGTGCCTGGAGCGTGGGGGGGATTAGAAGTCAGCCCCAGCATTTT.

The chain employs TRBV5-5 and TRBJ1-1, with D possibly being TRBD1 (6 bases). CDR3 length equals 13 residues. Trimming removed 5 bases from V and 11 bases from J, with 19 bases in between. The V gene's germline CDR1 is SGHKS and CDR2 YYEKEE (reference sequence). The CDR3 reads CASSPGQLSGAFF. DNA for the CDR3: TGTGCCAGCAGTCCCGGACAGCTGTCCGGGGCTTTCTTT.

The rearrangement links TRBV7-6 to TRBJ2-2; 9 bases agree with TRBD1. Germline lookup yields CDR1 SGHVS and CDR2 FNYEAQ. Losses at the gene ends were 5 bases for V and 6 bases for J; bases not matched to a gene: 19. This CDR3 has 19 residues. The CDR3 sequence is CASSGPPDRGWRKAGELFF. The DNA for the CDR3 is TGTGCCAGCAGCGGCCCGCCCGACAGGGGGTGGAGGAAGGCCGGGGAGCTGTTTTTT.

This chain links TRBV4-3 with TRBJ1-2; 10 positions agree with TRBD1. V trimming: 8 bases; J trimming: 4 bases; junction bases outside the gene matches: 7. CDR1 and CDR2 (germline): LGHNA, YSLEER. CDR3 length: 14 amino acids. The CDR3 sequence is CASQDRGRSYGYTF. The CDR3 DNA reads TGCGCCAGCCAAGACAGGGGGCGAAGCTATGGCTACACCTTC.

The chain recombines TRBV18 with TRBJ2-5; D perhaps matches TRBD2 (7 bases). The CDR3 totals 14 residues. Germline V gene lookup returns CDR1 KGHSH and CDR2 LQKENI. The ends were cut back, 2 bases at V and 5 bases at J, with 12 bases in the middle. CDR3 sequence (DNA): TGTGCCAGCTCACCAACGGGGGGCGATGAGACCCAGTACTTC. This encodes CASSPTGGDETQYF. Based on the CDR3 plus reference TRBV18 and TRBJ2-5, the full variable domain is NAGVMQNPRHLVRRRGQEARLRCSPMKGHSHVYWYRQLPEEGLKFMVYLQKENIIDESGMPKERFSAEFPKEGPSILRIQQVVRGDSAAYFCASSPTGGDETQYFGPGTRLLVL.

The V and J genes are TRBV7-9 and TRBJ1-4; tentatively, D is TRBD1 (5 bases). The V and J ends lost 4 bases and 8 bases respectively, with 14 bases between them. The CDR3 has 14 residues. Germline assignment: CDR1 SEHNR and CDR2 FQNEAQ (reference sequence). CDR3: CASSSAGLVEKLFF. Here the CDR3 DNA reads TGTGCCAGCAGCTCGGCAGGGTTGGTCGAAAAACTGTTTTTT.

The chain carries TRBV7-3 and TRBJ2-5; tentatively, D is TRBD2 (5 bases). V lost 3 bases to trimming and J lost 5 bases, with 16 bases between them. The germline CDR1 and CDR2 sequences are SGHTA and FQGTGA. The CDR3 is 15 amino acids. CDR3 residues: CASSLAAAPRETQYF. The CDR3 bases are TGTGCCAGCAGCTTGGCAGCGGCGCCGCGTGAGACCCAGTACTTC.

This clone was seen once. The V gene is TRBV4-2, the J gene TRBJ1-2; TRBD1 might be the D (5 bases). CDR1 and CDR2 (germline): LGHNA, YNFKEQ. The ends were cut back, 0 bases at V and 7 bases at J, with 12 bases in the middle. The CDR3 sequence is 14 residues long. As DNA, the CDR3 is TGTGCCAGCAGCCAAGATCGAACGGACACTGGCTACACCTTC. As protein: CASSQDRTDTGYTF.

This sequence joins TRBV18 and TRBJ2-7; 8 bases are a match to TRBD1. CDR1 and CDR2 from the germline V gene are KGHSH and LQKENI. The V and J ends lost 5 bases and 0 bases, in that order; junction bases with no gene match: 3. This CDR3 comprises 14 residues. For the CDR3, the DNA is TGTGCCAGCTCAAAGACAGGGGCCTCCTACGAGCAGTACTTC. Translating gives CASSKTGASYEQYF.

V gene TRBV9 combines with J gene TRBJ2-1; TRBD2 might be the D (5 bases). The V end was cut by 0 bases, the J end by 7 bases, with 14 bases between. The CDR3 consists of 15 residues. Germline V gene lookup returns CDR1 SGDLS and CDR2 YYNGEE. CDR3 amino acids: CASSVAWRSANEQFF. CDR3 DNA: TGTGCCAGCAGCGTAGCTTGGAGGTCGGCTAATGAGCAGTTCTTC.